One sample yielded the 28 T cell receptor beta chains listed below, sequenced in a study of T cells in localized non-small cell lung cancer. Method: immunoSEQ multiplex PCR; TCRdb's copy keeps in-frame clones and lacks some. The repertoire has about 4,800 clones, 32% of them found once; the top ten carry 10% to 15%. Here the sequenced sample was lung tumor tissue, taken before any cancer treatment. Receptors were obtained from a male donor aged 60 or over with stage III lung adenocarcinoma.

The J gene is TRBJ1-4, the V gene TRBV30; 10 positions match TRBD1. J was trimmed by 1 base and V by 3 bases; bases with no gene match: 8. From germline, CDR1 is GTSNPN and CDR2 SVGIG (reference sequence). The CDR3 has 17 residues. CDR3 loop: CAWSPDRGLVTNEKLFF. The DNA of the CDR3 is TGTGCCTGGAGCCCCGACAGGGGGCTTGTAACTAATGAAAAACTGTTTTTT.

The chain has TRBV5-1 and TRBJ2-3; no definite D call. This CDR3 is built from 15 residues. Trimming removed 2 bases from V and 1 base from J, with 11 bases in between. From germline, CDR1 is SGHRS and CDR2 YFSETQ. The CDR3 spells CASSLRGRGTDTQYF. The CDR3 region has the DNA TGCGCCAGCAGCTTACGAGGAAGAGGCACAGATACGCAGTATTTT.

This clone has a handful of counts. The V call is TRBV11-3, the J call TRBJ1-1; 9 positions match TRBD1. The CDR3 spans 16 residues. With V trimmed by 5 bases and J by 4 bases, 11 bases remained unmatched. Germline CDR1 reads SGHNT; CDR2 reads YENEEA. The CDR3: CASSPTPGQGSTEAFF. The CDR3 DNA follows: TGTGCCAGCAGCCCCACTCCGGGACAGGGCTCCACTGAAGCTTTCTTT. Complete variable domain (other parts from reference TRBV11-3 and TRBJ1-1): EAGVVQSPRYKIIEKKQPVAFWCNPISGHNTLYWYLQNLGQGPELLIRYENEEAVDDSQLPKDRFSAERLKGVDSTLKIQPAELGDSAVYLCASSPTPGQGSTEAFFGQGTRLTVV.

This chain connects TRBV29-1 to TRBJ2-3, with 11 bases identical to TRBD2. Germline V gene sequence: CDR1 SQVTM, CDR2 ANQGSEA. The ends lost 2 bases at V and 5 bases at J; junction bases unmatched: 3. The CDR3 runs to 14 residues. CDR3: CSVELAGGLDTQYF. The CDR3 DNA follows: TGCAGCGTTGAACTAGCGGGAGGTCTAGATACGCAGTATTTT.

The V and J genes are TRBV18 and TRBJ2-3; D remains unclear. Trimming cost V 0 bases and J 9 bases, with 16 bases left between them. The germline gives CDR1 KGHSH, CDR2 LQKENI. The CDR3 totals 15 residues. CDR3 nucleotide sequence: TGTGCCAGCTCACCACCGTATGGAGATATGGGCACGCAGTATTTT. This gives the protein CASSPPYGDMGTQYF.

This chain uses TRBV11-1 with TRBJ2-3; 7 positions match TRBD2. The CDR3 extends over 17 amino acids. V gave up 0 bases and J gave up 3 bases; unmatched junction bases: 9. In germline, CDR1 is SGHAT, CDR2 FQDESV (reference sequence). The DNA for the CDR3 is TGTGCCAGCAGCTTAGCGCCGGCGGGAGTTGGTACAGATACGCAGTATTTT. This translates into CASSLAPAGVGTDTQYF. The full variable domain, its missing parts supplied by reference TRBV11-1 and TRBJ2-3, is EAEVAQSPRYKITEKSQAVAFWCDPISGHATLYWYRQILGQGPELLVQFQDESVVDDSQLPKDRFSAERLKGVDSTLKIQPAELGDSAMYLCASSLAPAGVGTDTQYFGPGTRLTVL.

This clone is medium-sized in the sample. The gene calls are TRBV11-3 and TRBJ2-7; D possibly matches TRBD1 or TRBD2 (5 bases each). The CDR3 length is 14 residues. V was clipped by 6 bases and J by 3 bases, with 15 bases between them. CDR1 is SGHNT and CDR2 is YENEEA in the germline V gene. Here the CDR3 reads CASRAARDGYEQYF. DNA of the CDR3: TGTGCCAGCAGGGCAGCTCGGGACGGCTACGAGCAGTACTTC.

J is TRBJ2-5 and V is TRBV29-1; 13 nucleotides line up with TRBD2. The CDR3 spans 14 residues. Germline loops: CDR1 SQVTM, CDR2 ANQGSEA. With 7 bases clipped from V and 2 bases from J, the junction kept 4 bases outside the gene matches. The CDR3 DNA reads as TGCAGCGCTCGGACTAGCGGGAGACAAGAGACCCAGTACTTC. It is translated as CSARTSGRQETQYF.

The J gene is TRBJ1-5, the V gene TRBV19; the D gene is possibly TRBD1 (5 bases). The CDR3 covers 13 residues. Trimming removed 6 bases from V and 6 bases from J, with 12 bases in between. Germline V gene sequence: CDR1 LNHDA, CDR2 SQIVND (reference sequence). Here the CDR3 reads CASSKSGVQPQHF. CDR3 in DNA: TGTGCCAGTAGCAAATCGGGGGTTCAGCCCCAGCATTTT.

This clone appeared a few times. V gene TRBV5-1 combines with J gene TRBJ2-5; 7 positions match TRBD1. CDR1 is SGHRS, CDR2 YFSETQ, per germline. The CDR3 totals 16 residues. V lost 3 bases, J lost 1 base, and 9 bases stayed unmatched. The DNA for the CDR3 is TGCGCCAGCAGCTCCTACCCGGACAGGTTCCAAGAGACCCAGTACTTC. Amino acids: CASSSYPDRFQETQYF.

This clone was picked up a small number of times. The chain uses TRBV11-3 and TRBJ2-2, with D tentatively TRBD2 (6 bases). Germline CDR1 reads SGHNT; CDR2 reads YENEEA. Trimming cost V 5 bases and J 8 bases, with 15 bases left between them. This CDR3 is built from 14 residues. The DNA for the CDR3 is TGTGCCAGCAGCAAGAGCGGGTTTGGTGGGGAGCTGTTTTTT. Its translation: CASSKSGFGGELFF.

This clone appeared a few times. This chain connects TRBV28 to TRBJ1-5; TRBD1 agrees at 10 bases. Germline trimming cut 5 bases from V and 0 bases from J; bases unmatched to any gene: 7. Germline loops: CDR1 MDHEN, CDR2 SYDVKM. The CDR3 covers 17 residues. This chain's CDR3 is CASSRDRGRNSNQPQHF. For the CDR3, the DNA is TGTGCCAGCAGTCGGGACAGGGGACGAAATAGCAATCAGCCCCAGCATTTT.

The chain links TRBV11-3 to TRBJ1-3, with D unresolved. The CDR3 totals 16 residues. The germline V gene has CDR1 SGHNT and CDR2 YENEEA. V lost 1 base, J lost 0 bases, and 10 bases lay in between. CDR3 sequence reads: CASSLGTSSSGNTIYF. For the CDR3, the DNA is TGTGCCAGCAGCTTAGGGACTTCAAGCTCTGGAAACACCATATATTTT.

This clone was seen more than once but under ten times. This chain joins TRBV11-3 and TRBJ1-4; D is ambiguous. Trimming pared 1 base from V and 0 bases from J, leaving 3 bases between. This CDR3 region has 14 residues. Germline V gives CDR1 SGHNT, CDR2 YENEEA. The CDR3 here is CASSLGATNEKLFF. The CDR3 region has the DNA TGTGCCAGCAGCTTAGGGGCAACTAATGAAAAACTGTTTTTT. Full variable domain (rest looked up from reference TRBV11-3 and TRBJ1-4): EAGVVQSPRYKIIEKKQPVAFWCNPISGHNTLYWYLQNLGQGPELLIRYENEEAVDDSQLPKDRFSAERLKGVDSTLKIQPAELGDSAVYLCASSLGATNEKLFFGSGTQLSVL.

The chain uses TRBV29-1 and TRBJ1-2, with TRBD1 as a possible D gene (6 bases). Germline V gene sequence: CDR1 SQVTM, CDR2 ANQGSEA. This CDR3 region has 13 residues. Trimming pared 0 bases from V and 6 bases from J, leaving 11 bases between. The CDR3 nucleotides are TGCAGCGTTGAAGACAGGGGATTCGATGGCTACACCTTC. It yields the protein CSVEDRGFDGYTF.

The rearrangement uses TRBV14 and TRBJ2-1, with 8 bases matching TRBD2. Per germline, CDR1 SGHDN and CDR2 FVKESK. The CDR3 has 17 residues. The ends lost 1 base at V and 4 bases at J; junction bases unmatched: 9. The CDR3 loop is CASSQVRRLAGYNEQFF. CDR3 DNA sequence: TGTGCCAGCAGCCAAGTAAGGCGTCTAGCGGGTTACAATGAGCAGTTCTTC.

The chain couples TRBV2 to TRBJ2-5; D unresolved. V shed 6 bases and J shed 1 base, with 12 bases lying between them. Germline loops: CDR1 SNHLY, CDR2 FYNNEI. This CDR3 contains 14 residues. This CDR3 reads CASRATELQETQYF. The CDR3 DNA reads TGTGCCAGCAGGGCCACAGAACTCCAAGAGACCCAGTACTTC.

The genes are TRBV15 and TRBJ1-2; D uncertain. Looked up from germline, CDR1 is LNHNV and CDR2 is YYDKDF (reference sequence). This CDR3 has 14 amino acids. The germline V and J ends were trimmed by 0 bases and 8 bases, with 13 bases remaining between them. In DNA, the CDR3 is TGTGCCACCAGCAGAGATGTCCAGGTGGGGGGCTACACCTTC. Its protein is CATSRDVQVGGYTF.

This chain connects TRBV9 to TRBJ2-1; D possibly corresponds to TRBD2 (6 bases). With 4 bases removed from V and 1 base from J, the gap between germline ends came to 18 bases. From germline, CDR1 is SGDLS and CDR2 YYNGEE. There are 17 residues in the CDR3. CDR3 sequence (DNA): TGTGCCAGCAGCTCAAGATGGGGGACTCCTTCCTACAATGAGCAGTTCTTC. Protein: CASSSRWGTPSYNEQFF.

The V and J genes are TRBV11-3 and TRBJ1-1, with D unclear. V gave up 7 bases and J gave up 5 bases, with 17 bases separating them. The CDR3 runs 14 residues. Germline loops: CDR1 SGHNT, CDR2 YENEEA. DNA of the CDR3: TGTGCCAGCACCTCCAGTGGGTTCCAGACTGAAGCTTTCTTT. This gives the protein CASTSSGFQTEAFF.

This clone was detected a few times. This chain links TRBV4-1 with TRBJ2-5; D is undetermined. The length of the CDR3 is 15 residues. CDR1 MGHRA and CDR2 YSYEKL come from the germline V gene. Trimming cost V 0 bases and J 5 bases, with 13 bases left between them. For the CDR3, the DNA is TGCGCCAGCAGCCAAGAAAGCCTCACTCGGGAGACCCAGTACTTC. This translates into CASSQESLTRETQYF.

The sample holds many counts of this clone. This chain connects TRBV11-3 to TRBJ2-5; D may be TRBD1 or TRBD2 (5 bases each). Germline CDR1 is SGHNT and CDR2 is YENEEA. Deletions cut 3 bases from V and 4 bases from J, with 18 bases between. The CDR3 runs 16 residues. CDR3 loop: CASSFGARGWGETQYF. The CDR3 region has the DNA TGTGCCAGCAGCTTCGGGGCAAGGGGTTGGGGAGAGACCCAGTACTTC. Complete variable domain (other parts from reference TRBV11-3 and TRBJ2-5): EAGVVQSPRYKIIEKKQPVAFWCNPISGHNTLYWYLQNLGQGPELLIRYENEEAVDDSQLPKDRFSAERLKGVDSTLKIQPAELGDSAVYLCASSFGARGWGETQYFGPGTRLLVL.

This chain connects TRBV28 to TRBJ2-2, with 9 bases matching TRBD2. Trimming removed 5 bases from V and 5 bases from J; junction bases left unmatched: 6. Per the germline V gene, CDR1 is MDHEN and CDR2 is SYDVKM. This CDR3 region has 15 residues. DNA of the CDR3: TGTGCCAGCAGTCGTCTAGCGGGACGTACCGGGGAGCTGTTTTTT. The encoded protein is CASSRLAGRTGELFF.

This chain uses TRBV28 with TRBJ1-2; 7 nucleotides align to TRBD1. The germline CDR1 and CDR2 sequences are MDHEN and SYDVKM. This CDR3 is 14 amino acids long. Trimming at V came to 3 bases and at J to 7 bases, leaving 8 bases not matched to a gene. The CDR3 DNA reads as TGTGCCAGCAGTTTTCGAGACAGGGAGGGTGGCTACACCTTC. Residues: CASSFRDREGGYTF.

The rearrangement links TRBV19 to TRBJ2-1; a possible D gene is TRBD1 (5 bases). The length of the CDR3 is 13 residues. Trimming pared 6 bases from V and 9 bases from J, leaving 15 bases between. The germline V gene encodes CDR1 LNHDA and CDR2 SQIVND (reference sequence). This CDR3 reads CASSQRWGGEQFF. In DNA, the CDR3 is TGTGCCAGTAGCCAGAGGTGGGGCGGTGAGCAGTTCTTC.

V and J are TRBV12-5 and TRBJ2-2, with D possibly TRBD1 on 6 matching bases. The germline gives CDR1 LGHNT, CDR2 FRNRAP. This CDR3 spans 14 amino acids. CDR3 coding DNA: TGTGCCAGCACGGTGTTACAGGGATACGGGGAGCTGTTTTTT. It is translated as CASTVLQGYGELFF. Complete variable domain (other parts from reference TRBV12-5 and TRBJ2-2): DARVTQTPRHKVTEMGQEVTMRCQPILGHNTVFWYRQTMMQGLELLAYFRNRAPLDDSGMPKDRFSAEMPDATLATLKIQPSEPRDSAVYFCASTVLQGYGELFFGEGSRLTVL.

This rearrangement joins TRBV29-1 to TRBJ2-3; D is unresolved. Trimming took off 5 bases at V and 6 bases at J, with 18 bases between the two ends. The germline gives CDR1 SQVTM, CDR2 ANQGSEA. The CDR3 contains 14 residues. CDR3 sequence reads: CSVLGLLGIDTQYF. In DNA form, the CDR3 reads TGCAGCGTTCTTGGCCTCCTGGGGATTGATACGCAGTATTTT.

The chain has TRBV5-1 and TRBJ2-2; 7 bases are shared with TRBD1. Germline lookup yields CDR1 SGHRS and CDR2 YFSETQ. The CDR3 is made up of 16 amino acids. Trimming cost V 4 bases and J 4 bases; bases outside gene matches: 10. As DNA, the CDR3 is TGCGCCAGCAGCATAGGGACAGCCGCTGTCACCGGGGAGCTGTTTTTT. This translates into CASSIGTAAVTGELFF.